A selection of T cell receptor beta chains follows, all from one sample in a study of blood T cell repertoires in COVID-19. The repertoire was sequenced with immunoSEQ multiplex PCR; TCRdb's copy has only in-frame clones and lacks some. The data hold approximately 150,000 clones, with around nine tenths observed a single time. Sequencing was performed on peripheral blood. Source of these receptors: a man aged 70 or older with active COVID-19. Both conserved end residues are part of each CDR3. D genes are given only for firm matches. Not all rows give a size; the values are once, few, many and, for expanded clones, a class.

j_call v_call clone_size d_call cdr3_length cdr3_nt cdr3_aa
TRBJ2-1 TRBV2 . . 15 TGTGCCAGCAGTGCGGGGGGCGGGTCCTACAATGAGCAGTTCTTC CASSAGGGSYNEQFF
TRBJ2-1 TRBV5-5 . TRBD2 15 TGTGCCAGCAGCTCGGAAGGGACTAGCGTCAATGAGCAGTTCTTC CASSSEGTSVNEQFF
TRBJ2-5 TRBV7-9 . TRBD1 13 TGTGCCAGCAGCTGGGACAGGGAAGAGACCCAGTACTTC CASSWDREETQYF
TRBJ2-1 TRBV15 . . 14 TGTGCCACCAGCAGGGGGGGGGCGCTTTATGAGCAGTTCTTC CATSRGGALYEQFF
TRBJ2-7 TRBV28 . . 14 TGTGCCAGCAGTCCGGGGGAGAGCCAGTACGAGCAGTACTTC CASSPGESQYEQYF
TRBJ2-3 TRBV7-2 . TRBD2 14 TGTGCCAGCAGCTGGAACGGGAGGTCAGATACGCAGTATTTT CASSWNGRSDTQYF
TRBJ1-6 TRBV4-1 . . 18 TGCGCCAGCAGCCCTCAAGGGGCTGCTTTCTCCTATAATTCACCCCTCCACTTT CASSPQGAAFSYNSPLHF
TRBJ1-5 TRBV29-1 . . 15 TGCAGCGTGGCTGACGACAGTGCTGGCAATCAGCCCCAGCATTTT CSVADDSAGNQPQHF
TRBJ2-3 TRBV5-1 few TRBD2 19 TGCGCCAGCAGGACGACAGGCGGACTAGCGGGAGTTGGCGCAGATACGCAGTATTTT CASRTTGGLAGVGADTQYF
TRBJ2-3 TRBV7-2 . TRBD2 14 TGTGCCAGCAGCTATTCCGGGACTAGCGATACGCAGTATTTT CASSYSGTSDTQYF
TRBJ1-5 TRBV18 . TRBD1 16 TGTGCCAGCTCCCCCGACAGGGTCACCAGCAATCAGCCCCAGCATTTT CASSPDRVTSNQPQHF
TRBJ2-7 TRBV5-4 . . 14 TGTGCCAGCAGCTTCCCCGGGACAACCTACGAGCAGTACTTC CASSFPGTTYEQYF
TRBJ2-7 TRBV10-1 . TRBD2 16 TGCGCCAGCATGGTGGACAACCACAATGAGCGGGGCGAGCAGTACTTC CASMVDNHNERGEQYF
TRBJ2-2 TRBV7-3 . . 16 TGTGCCAGCAGCTGGCAAGGGGGCGCGGGGCCCGGGGAGCTGTTTTTT CASSWQGGAGPGELFF
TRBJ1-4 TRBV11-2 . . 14 TGTGCCAGCAGCTTAGATCCTACAACAGGTCGACTGTTTTTT CASSLDPTTGRLFF
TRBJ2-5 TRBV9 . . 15 TGTGCCAGCAGCCCAAGAGGAGGGGATGGGGAGACCCAGTACTTC CASSPRGGDGETQYF
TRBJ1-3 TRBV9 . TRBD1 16 TGTGCCAGCAGCGTAGGTGGACAGGGCTCTGGAAACACCATATATTTT CASSVGGQGSGNTIYF
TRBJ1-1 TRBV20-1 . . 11 TGCAGTGCTAGAGACCTCACTGAAGCTTTCTTT CSARDLTEAFF
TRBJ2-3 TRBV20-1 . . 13 TGCAGTGCTAGTACAGTGGTCACAGATACGCAGTATTTT CSASTVVTDTQYF
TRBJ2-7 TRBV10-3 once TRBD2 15 TGTGCCATCAGTTCCCTCGCTAGCGGGAGCTACGAGCAGTACTTC CAISSLASGSYEQYF
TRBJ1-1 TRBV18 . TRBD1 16 TGTGCCAGCTCACCGGCGGGACAGAAAAGTAACACTGAAGCTTTCTTT CASSPAGQKSNTEAFF
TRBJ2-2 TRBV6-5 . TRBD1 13 TGTGCCACCCTGGGACAGGACACCGGGGAGCTGTTTTTT CATLGQDTGELFF
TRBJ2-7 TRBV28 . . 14 TGTGCCAGCAGTCCATCCCCGGGGTCCTACGAGCAGTACTTC CASSPSPGSYEQYF
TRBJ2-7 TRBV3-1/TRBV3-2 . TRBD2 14 TGTGCCAGCAGCCTTCTAGCGGGAGAATACGAGCAGTACTTC CASSLLAGEYEQYF
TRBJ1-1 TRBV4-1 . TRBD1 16 TGCGCCAGCAGCCGACCGGACAGGGGGACAAACACTGAAGCTTTCTTT CASSRPDRGTNTEAFF
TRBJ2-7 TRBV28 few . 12 TGTGCCAGCAGTTTAGAGGGCTACGAGCAGTACTTC CASSLEGYEQYF
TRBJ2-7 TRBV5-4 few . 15 TGTGCCAGCAGCCCCCGGGCCGGGGGAAGTCGTGAGCAGTACTTC CASSPRAGGSREQYF
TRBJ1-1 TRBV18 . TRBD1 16 TGTGCCAGCTCACTACTTCCCGGACAGGGCGACACTGAAGCTTTCTTT CASSLLPGQGDTEAFF
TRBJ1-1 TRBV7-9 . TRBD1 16 TGTGCCAGCAGCCCGGCCCCGGGACAGGAGAACACTGAAGCTTTCTTT CASSPAPGQENTEAFF
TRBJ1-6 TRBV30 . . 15 TGTGCCTGGAGCAAGGGGCCGTCCAAAAATTCACCCCTCCACTTT CAWSKGPSKNSPLHF
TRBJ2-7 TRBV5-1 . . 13 TGCGCCAGCAGCCCAACCGGGGAGGACGAGCAGTACTTC CASSPTGEDEQYF
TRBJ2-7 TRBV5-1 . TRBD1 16 TGCGCCAGCAGCCTATATGGAGGACAGGGGGTATACGAGCAGTACTTC CASSLYGGQGVYEQYF
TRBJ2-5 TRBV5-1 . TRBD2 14 TGCGCCAGTACCCTTAGCGGGAGGATGGAGACCCAGTACTTC CASTLSGRMETQYF
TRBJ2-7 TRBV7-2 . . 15 TGTGCCAGCAGCTTAAATCCGATTGACTTCTACGAGCAGTACTTC CASSLNPIDFYEQYF
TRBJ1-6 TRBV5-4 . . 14 TGTGCCAGCAGCTTGGAAGGGGAAAGGATACCCCTCCACTTT CASSLEGERIPLHF
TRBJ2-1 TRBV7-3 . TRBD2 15 TGTGCCAGCAGCTTACGACTAGCGGGCTACAATGAGCAGTTCTTC CASSLRLAGYNEQFF
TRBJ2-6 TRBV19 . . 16 TGTGCCAGTAGTATAGTAAAGGGGTCTGGGGCCAACGTCCTGACTTTC CASSIVKGSGANVLTF
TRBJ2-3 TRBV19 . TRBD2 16 TGTGCCAGTAGTACCTATAGCGGGAGAAGCACAGATACGCAGTATTTT CASSTYSGRSTDTQYF
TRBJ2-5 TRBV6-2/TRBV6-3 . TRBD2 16 TGTGCCAGCAGTTACTCGTCTAGCGGGAGGGCGGAGACCCAGTACTTC CASSYSSSGRAETQYF
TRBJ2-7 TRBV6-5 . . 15 TGTGCCAGCAGGCGCGCCGACAGGAGCACCTACGAGCAGTACTTC CASRRADRSTYEQYF
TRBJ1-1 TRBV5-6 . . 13 TGTGCCAGCAGTTTTACAGGTTCGACTGAAGCTTTCTTT CASSFTGSTEAFF
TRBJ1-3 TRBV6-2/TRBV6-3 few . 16 TGTGCCAGCAGTTACATCACAGGTCCCTCTGGAAACACCATATATTTT CASSYITGPSGNTIYF
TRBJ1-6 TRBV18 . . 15 TGTGCCAGCTCCCCACATAAAGGGGATAATTCACCCCTCCACTTT CASSPHKGDNSPLHF
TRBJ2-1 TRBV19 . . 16 TGTGCCAGTAGTCCTGCTGAAGCGGTTTCCTACAATGAGCAGTTCTTC CASSPAEAVSYNEQFF
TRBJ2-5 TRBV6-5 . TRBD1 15 TGTGCCAGCAGTTCCGCCGGACAGGGGGAGGAGACCCAGTACTTC CASSSAGQGEETQYF
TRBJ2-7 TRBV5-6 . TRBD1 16 TGTGCCAGCAGCCCTAATGGGCAACAGGGGGGTTACGAGCAGTACTTC CASSPNGQQGGYEQYF
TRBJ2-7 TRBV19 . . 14 TGTGCCACGAAAGTCGCGGGCGGGGCCTACGAGCAGTACTTC CATKVAGGAYEQYF
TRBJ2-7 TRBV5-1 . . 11 TGCGCCAGCAGCGATACAGTGGAGCAGTACTTC CASSDTVEQYF
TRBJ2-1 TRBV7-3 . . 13 TGTGCCAGCAGCTTGGGGACTTACAATGAGCAGTTCTTC CASSLGTYNEQFF
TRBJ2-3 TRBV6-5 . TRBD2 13 TGTGCCAGCAGTTCCCGACTAGCCGATACGCAGTATTTT CASSSRLADTQYF
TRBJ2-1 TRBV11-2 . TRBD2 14 TGTGCCAGCAGCTCTGGGACTATCGCCAATGAGCAGTTCTTC CASSSGTIANEQFF
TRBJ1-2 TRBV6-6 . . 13 TGTGCCAGCAGTAACGACGGTACTAGCGGCTACACCTTC CASSNDGTSGYTF
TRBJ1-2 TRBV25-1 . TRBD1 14 TGTGCCAGCAGTGCGGGACAGGGCGGGTATGGCTACACCTTC CASSAGQGGYGYTF